These T cell receptor beta chains were read from a single sample in a study of T cell repertoires in cytomegalovirus infection. TCRdb independently ran MiXCR on the reads; one entry per CDR3 protein. Found here are about 360,000 distinct CDR3 sequences, approximately 30% of them singletons; the top ten hold approximately 13%. Their antigen targets remain unknown. The sample here was cultured PBMCs, taken from culture after CMV antigen stimulation. The origin of the receptors is a human donor in good health (CMV status not recorded). Some clones in this sample may be carry-over from other donors' samples. CDR3s include the opening cysteine and the closing phenylalanine or tryptophan. A D gene is named only where the DNA matches it firmly. A row's size may be missing; if present it is once, few, many or a size class.

size | D | J | V | CDR3 | DNA
NA | NA | TRBJ1-2 | TRBV6-6 | CASSPSMGAYGYTF | TGTGCCAGCAGTCCCTCGATGGGGGCCTATGGCTACACCTTC
NA | NA | TRBJ1-2 | TRBV19 | CACRSFQGRNYGYTF | TGTGCCTGCAGGTCCTTTCAGGGACGGAACTATGGCTACACCTTC
NA | NA | TRBJ1-1 | TRBV10-3 | CAISDGSNTEAFF | TGTGCCATCAGTGATGGCAGCAACACTGAAGCTTTCTTT
few | NA | TRBJ1-3 | TRBV4-1 | CASSQGDSFSGNTIYF | TGCGCCAGCAGCCAGGGTGACAGTTTCTCTGGAAACACCATATATTTT
NA | TRBD1 | TRBJ1-1 | TRBV5-1 | CASSLAPERGLGTEAFF | TGCGCCAGCAGCTTGGCCCCAGAGAGGGGGCTGGGGACTGAAGCTTTCTTT
few | NA | TRBJ2-7 | TRBV6-6 | CASSYASSYEQYF | TGTGCCAGCAGTTACGCCTCCTCCTACGAGCAGTACTTC
NA | NA | TRBJ2-1 | TRBV7-3 | CATSLRPSIDEQFF | TGTGCCACCAGCTTAAGGCCTAGCATCGATGAGCAGTTCTTC
NA | TRBD2 | TRBJ2-5 | TRBV28 | CASSRPGTSSETQYF | TGTGCCAGCAGTCGTCCGGGGACTAGCTCTGAGACCCAGTACTTC
few | NA | TRBJ1-2 | TRBV5-4 | CASSLLRVDGYTF | TGTGCCAGCAGCTTGCTCAGGGTGGATGGCTACACCTTC
many | NA | TRBJ1-1 | TRBV28 | CASSLTDMNTEAFF | TGTGCCAGCAGTTTAACAGATATGAACACTGAAGCTTTCTTT
few | TRBD2 | TRBJ2-2 | TRBV19 | CASSISAGVSTGELFF | TGTGCCAGTAGTATATCGGCGGGAGTCAGCACCGGGGAGCTGTTTTTT
NA | NA | TRBJ1-3 | TRBV4-1 | CASSQVGANGNTIYF | TGCGCCAGCAGCCAAGTCGGGGCCAATGGAAACACCATATATTTT
NA | TRBD2 | TRBJ2-1 | TRBV7-2 | CASSSGLAGAWNEQFF | TGTGCCAGCAGCTCCGGACTAGCGGGAGCTTGGAATGAGCAGTTCTTC
few | TRBD1 | TRBJ2-1 | TRBV6-1 | CASSVDRVAYNEQFF | TGTGCCAGCAGTGTCGACAGGGTGGCCTACAATGAGCAGTTCTTC
NA | TRBD2 | TRBJ2-5 | TRBV6-5 | CASSYSRTSGQETQYF | TGTGCCAGCAGTTACTCGCGGACTAGCGGCCAAGAGACCCAGTACTTC
few | NA | TRBJ2-1 | TRBV19 | CASSLRGGEQFF | TGTGCCAGTAGTCTTCGAGGGGGTGAGCAGTTCTTC
few | TRBD2 | TRBJ2-3 | TRBV7-2 | CASSTNQIAGVDTQYF | TGTGCCAGCAGCACCAACCAGATAGCGGGAGTGGATACGCAGTATTTT
NA | NA | TRBJ1-2 | TRBV29-1 | CSVEGFLHGYTF | TGCAGCGTTGAGGGATTTCTTCATGGCTACACCTTC
NA | TRBD1 | TRBJ1-6 | TRBV6-5 | CASSQTGRHSPLHF | TGTGCCAGCAGTCAGACAGGGCGCCATTCACCCCTCCACTTT
NA | NA | TRBJ1-1 | TRBV7-2 | CASSLFRVNTEAFF | TGTGCCAGCAGCTTATTCAGGGTGAACACTGAAGCTTTCTTT
NA | NA | TRBJ2-5 | TRBV9 | CASSVGLGQETQYF | TGTGCCAGCAGCGTAGGTCTAGGGCAAGAGACCCAGTACTTC
few | NA | TRBJ1-2 | TRBV6-1 | CASSAGHRKGYGYTF | TGTGCCAGCAGTGCGGGACATCGAAAAGGCTATGGCTACACCTTC
NA | NA | TRBJ2-1 | TRBV19 | CASSSPLWDSNEQFF | TGTGCCAGTAGTTCCCCTTTGTGGGATAGCAATGAGCAGTTCTTC